These T cell receptor beta chains were read from a single sample in a study of blood T cell repertoires in COVID-19. Data came from immunoSEQ multiplex PCR; TCRdb stores just in-frame clones and leaves some out. Among about 98,000 clones listed, around 82% were seen once. What was sequenced was peripheral blood. Source of these receptors: a man in his sixties or seventies with active or convalescent COVID-19. CDR3s leave out the opening cysteine and the closing phenylalanine or tryptophan.

v_gene,j_gene,CDR3aa
TRBV13,TRBJ2-7,ASSLGAGAMYEQY
TRBV15,TRBJ2-1,ATSRGDLSGGYYNEQF
TRBV30,TRBJ2-1,AWSQKTSGGLNEQF
TRBV28,TRBJ2-7,ASSLREVQY
TRBV6-6,TRBJ1-4,ASGGANEKLF
TRBV25-1,TRBJ2-7,ASGGQGWSYEQY
TRBV7-9,TRBJ2-6,ASSLARSSGANVLT
TRBV11-2,TRBJ2-5,ASSLVPLGDSQETQY
TRBV12-3/TRBV12-4,TRBJ2-3,ASSFNTDTQY
TRBV7-9,TRBJ2-1,ASSTGLAGGAF
TRBV4-1,TRBJ2-3,ASSPIGGGPDTQY
TRBV5-4,TRBJ1-2,ASSMDRQRLSGYT
TRBV21-1,TRBJ1-1,ASSKVEAGWGDSTTEAF
TRBV18,TRBJ2-2,ASSKILAANTGELF
TRBV5-1,TRBJ2-1,ASSLVRSSYNEQF
TRBV30,TRBJ2-3,AWSLEGVSRY
TRBV3-1/TRBV3-2,TRBJ2-3,ASSPRAGADTQY
TRBV7-9,TRBJ2-1,ASSFETPLKF
TRBV3-1/TRBV3-2,TRBJ2-2,ASSRGSGELF
TRBV6-5,TRBJ2-2,ASRGTGSTGELF
TRBV6-2/TRBV6-3,TRBJ2-7,ACSFSGGALGEQY
TRBV7-9,TRBJ1-1,ASSLFDRDTEAF
TRBV5-4,TRBJ2-2,ASSGGQVDTGELF
TRBV5-5,TRBJ1-6,ASSLAGDSPLH
TRBV6-5,TRBJ1-1,ASSFKAGNTEAF
TRBV5-4,TRBJ2-3,ASSRGTGDTQY
TRBV6-6,TRBJ1-1,ASSYAEANTEAF
TRBV5-4,TRBJ2-4,ATWGGAKNIQY
TRBV5-1,TRBJ2-7,ASRKPQGYEQY
TRBV15,TRBJ1-6,ATSTGQGYNSPLH
TRBV4-1,TRBJ1-2,ASSQDTSVSGYGYT
TRBV23-1,TRBJ2-5,ASSQPRGWTEKETQY
TRBV5-1,TRBJ1-4,ASSFGQGAEKLF
TRBV5-1,TRBJ2-3,ASSLQRRQY
TRBV2,TRBJ2-5,AIYNTAGETQY
TRBV30,TRBJ2-1,AWSGRWHNEQF
TRBV10-3,TRBJ2-1,AITQGLEQF
TRBV2,TRBJ1-2,ASRAGGYGYT
TRBV9,TRBJ2-1,ASSASGGSSYNEQF
TRBV4-1,TRBJ1-1,ASTGRGGVNTEAF
TRBV11-3,TRBJ2-7,ASSTGGTVSPYEQY
TRBV19,TRBJ2-2,AAKGGASQYTGELF
TRBV6-5,TRBJ1-2,ATRTGQANYGCT
TRBV21-1,TRBJ1-5,ASSPGTGKSFSNQPQH
TRBV29-1,TRBJ2-7,SVWSGLVGEQY
TRBV7-9,TRBJ1-1,ASSRDRGGTEAF
TRBV19,TRBJ2-4,ATTEGGSKNIQY
TRBV4-1,TRBJ2-1,ASSQEGGTVSYNEQF
TRBV15,TRBJ2-7,ATSKTGTGGDEQY
TRBV21-1,TRBJ2-7,ASSKSRYSYEQY
TRBV7-2,TRBJ1-6,ASRPATGVVNSPLH
TRBV10-3,TRBJ1-5,AISESNRGSQPQH
TRBV10-3,TRBJ1-4,AISPTGDEKLF
TRBV29-1,TRBJ2-3,SLREGAGTDTQY
TRBV3-1/TRBV3-2,TRBJ2-5,ASNHHRVTQETQY
TRBV6-5,TRBJ1-2,ASSYSLRVRHYGYT
TRBV7-2,TRBJ1-5,ASRNRGQSAHQH
TRBV4-3,TRBJ2-3,ASSQDQISTDTQY
TRBV20-1,TRBJ1-1,SANRQAVTF